This TCR beta chain was recorded in a study of human T cells and chemical hapten exposure. Study information: Upper-back patches of 0.01% DPC were read at 6 days. It was small differences in pooled library volume that mainly caused per-sample TCR yields to vary.

Each CDR3 protein is one row after TCRdb ran MiXCR on the RACE reads. The repertoire has more than 250,000 distinct CDR3 sequences, approximately 8% of them found once; the top ten carry about 1.1%. The germline V gene encodes CDR1 SGHNT and CDR2 YYREEE (reference sequence). V lost 4 bases to trimming and J lost 0 bases, with 15 bases between them. CDR3 length: 16 residues. The time point: pre-sensitization, week 0. The treatment denotes: therapeutic diphenylcyclopropenone sensitization with weekly scalp DPC. There are a few counts of this clonotype. The chain has TRBV5-4 and TRBJ2-3; perhaps TRBD2 as D (5 bases). This TCR was sampled from a man younger than 35 with alopecia areata. Some clones in this sample may be carry-over from other donors' samples. The sequencing used whole blood, collected in connection with sensitization to the hapten diphenylcyclopropenone (DPC). CDR3 coding DNA: TGTGCCAGCAGCCGAGACCCTAGCACCAGCACAGATACGCAGTATTTT. Encoded protein: CASSRDPSTSTDTQYF.